The 32 T cell receptor beta chains below all came from one sample that was sequenced in a study of technical replicates of blood from a handful of donors. The assay was immunoSEQ multiplex PCR, and TCRdb's table has in-frame clones only and misses some. The table records some 58,000 clones, 94% of them present only once. The sequencing input was T cells isolated from PBMCs. These receptors were obtained from a human donor in good health.

The rearrangement uses TRBV7-6 and TRBJ2-3; D may be TRBD2 (7 bases). The CDR3 is made up of 15 amino acids. Germline V lookup: CDR1 SGHVS, CDR2 FNYEAQ. V lost 5 bases to trimming and J lost 1 base, with 13 bases between them. CDR3 in amino acids: CASSPGGGGTDTQYF. The DNA of the CDR3 is TGTGCCAGCAGCCCCGGAGGGGGGGGCACAGATACGCAGTATTTT.

The CDR3 here is CAISEQDTDTQYF. DNA of the CDR3: TGTGCCATCAGTGAACAGGACACAGATACGCAGTATTTT. This chain links TRBV10-3 with TRBJ2-3, with D possibly matching TRBD1 (5 bases). The length of the CDR3 is 13 residues. Germline values: CDR1 ENHRY, CDR2 SYGVKD. Deletions cut 3 bases from V and 2 bases from J, with 6 bases between.

The J gene is TRBJ2-1, the V gene TRBV9, with 7 bases identical to TRBD1. Germline V gives CDR1 SGDLS, CDR2 YYNGEE. The CDR3 contains 15 residues. Trimming removed 0 bases from V and 5 bases from J; junction bases left unmatched: 5. The CDR3 nucleotides read TGTGCCAGCAGCGTAGGGTTAGACAGGGACAATGAGCAGTTCTTC. Amino acids: CASSVGLDRDNEQFF.

This chain connects TRBV11-2 to TRBJ2-7; 8 bases are shared with TRBD2. V lost 0 bases to trimming and J lost 2 bases; unmatched junction nucleotides: 6. CDR3 length: 16 amino acids. Germline V gene lookup returns CDR1 SGHAT and CDR2 FQNNGV. The CDR3 nucleotides are TGTGCCAGCAGCTTAGATCGGAGCGGGGGCGCCTACGAGCAGTACTTC. It codes for CASSLDRSGGAYEQYF.

The chain links TRBV11-2 to TRBJ1-2; D unresolved. CDR3 length: 13 amino acids. CDR1 is SGHAT and CDR2 is FQNNGV in the germline V gene. Between the trimmed V and J ends, which lost 3 bases and 4 bases, there was a span of 9 bases. The CDR3 DNA reads TGTGCCAGCAGCTTCGCCTCAGGCTATGGCTACACCTTC. It yields the protein CASSFASGYGYTF.

The chain uses TRBV5-4 and TRBJ2-3, with a tentative D call TRBD2 (6 bases). Trimming pared 1 base from V and 6 bases from J, leaving 24 bases between. Germline V gene lookup returns CDR1 SGHNT and CDR2 YYREEE (reference sequence). The CDR3 loop spans 18 amino acids. The CDR3 protein is CASSLPLGGGGSRDTQYF. In nucleotides, the CDR3 is TGTGCCAGCAGCTTGCCCCTGGGGGGAGGTGGGTCCCGGGATACGCAGTATTTT.

This clone has just a few counts. V is TRBV18 and J is TRBJ1-2, with D possibly being TRBD1 (5 bases). The CDR3 length is 14 residues. V dropped 4 bases and J dropped 1 base, with 10 bases sitting between them. The germline V gene encodes CDR1 KGHSH and CDR2 LQKENI. The CDR3: CASSQTRDNYGYTF. The DNA of the CDR3 is TGTGCCAGCTCACAAACCAGGGATAACTATGGCTACACCTTC.

This chain's CDR3 is CASSSLDRGYYEQYF. CDR3 DNA sequence: TGTGCCAGCAGTTCACTGGACAGGGGCTATTACGAGCAGTACTTC. The rearrangement links TRBV6-5 to TRBJ2-7; TRBD1 matches 9 bases. The junction had 8 bases not matched to a gene; V was cut back by 4 bases and J by 4 bases. In germline, CDR1 is MNHEY, CDR2 SVGAGI. This CDR3 has 15 amino acids.

The J gene is TRBJ1-5, the V gene TRBV18; TRBD1 matches 10 bases. Germline V lookup: CDR1 KGHSH, CDR2 LQKENI. J gave up 2 bases and V 6 bases, and 4 bases lay outside the gene matches. This CDR3 comprises 15 residues. DNA of the CDR3: TGTGCCAGCTCCCAAGGGACAGGGGGCAATCAGCCCCAGCATTTT. It codes for CASSQGTGGNQPQHF.

This chain joins TRBV5-1 and TRBJ1-1, with TRBD1 matching over 8 bases. Trimming at V came to 4 bases and at J to 7 bases, leaving 3 bases not matched to a gene. The CDR3 is 12 amino acids. Germline-derived CDR1 and CDR2 are SGHRS and YFSETQ. The CDR3 spells CASSRDRYEAFF. CDR3 in DNA: TGCGCCAGCAGCCGGGACAGGTATGAAGCTTTCTTT.

V usage is TRBV9 and J usage is TRBJ2-3, with 7 bases lining up with TRBD2. With V trimmed by 0 bases and J by 4 bases, 8 bases remained unmatched. The CDR3 loop spans 16 amino acids. The germline V gene encodes CDR1 SGDLS and CDR2 YYNGEE. The CDR3 loop reads CASSVVGSGVADTQYF. The CDR3 bases are TGTGCCAGCAGCGTAGTTGGGAGCGGGGTAGCAGATACGCAGTATTTT.

The chain couples TRBV28 to TRBJ1-3; the D gene is possibly TRBD1 (6 bases). V lost 10 bases, J lost 2 bases, and 15 bases lay in between. This CDR3 has 14 amino acids. Per the germline V gene, CDR1 is MDHEN and CDR2 is SYDVKM. CDR3 loop: CATYQGKAGNTIYF. Written as DNA, the CDR3 is TGTGCCACCTATCAGGGGAAGGCTGGAAACACCATATATTTT.

The V call is TRBV6-8, the J call TRBJ2-7; 7 bases map to TRBD1. The CDR3 is made up of 19 amino acids. With V trimmed by 0 bases and J by 3 bases, 17 bases remained unmatched. Germline assignment: CDR1 MNHGY and CDR2 SAAAGT. DNA for the CDR3: TGTGCCAGCAGTTACTCGAAGGGGTTCGGAACAGGGGACCTCTACGAGCAGTACTTC. Protein: CASSYSKGFGTGDLYEQYF.

CDR3 residues: CASSLRWQGTLSSEAFF. Here the CDR3 DNA reads TGTGCCAGCAGCTTGAGGTGGCAGGGGACATTGTCGTCTGAAGCTTTCTTT. The chain recombines TRBV13 with TRBJ1-1; a possible D gene is TRBD1 (6 bases). V was pared by 3 bases and J by 6 bases, with 23 bases between. This CDR3 is built from 17 residues. Germline-derived CDR1 and CDR2 are PRHDT and FYEKMQ (reference sequence).

The J gene is TRBJ2-1, the V gene TRBV6-5, with unresolved D. Germline CDR1 and CDR2: MNHEY and SVGAGI. The V end was cut by 0 bases, the J end by 6 bases, with 9 bases between. This CDR3 region has 14 residues. Here the CDR3 reads CASSYSAQGNEQFF. As DNA, the CDR3 is TGTGCCAGCAGTTACTCAGCGCAAGGCAATGAGCAGTTCTTC.

The rearrangement uses TRBV11-3 and TRBJ2-5, with a tentative D call TRBD2 (6 bases). In germline, CDR1 is SGHNT, CDR2 YENEEA. This CDR3 comprises 15 residues. Trimming took off 4 bases at V and 1 base at J, with 13 bases between the two ends. The CDR3 nucleotides are TGTGCCAGCAGCTCCGAAGCTAGCGTCCAAGAGACCCAGTACTTC. It specifies CASSSEASVQETQYF. Combining the CDR3 with reference TRBV11-3 and TRBJ2-5 gives the whole variable domain EAGVVQSPRYKIIEKKQPVAFWCNPISGHNTLYWYLQNLGQGPELLIRYENEEAVDDSQLPKDRFSAERLKGVDSTLKIQPAELGDSAVYLCASSSEASVQETQYFGPGTRLLVL.

The chain has TRBV11-2 and TRBJ1-1; possible D gene TRBD1, 6 bases. CDR3 length: 17 residues. The V gene's germline CDR1 is SGHAT and CDR2 FQNNGV. V was shortened by 2 bases and J by 5 bases, with 21 bases between the two germline ends. CDR3 amino acids: CASSLYPVEWTETEAFF. CDR3 in DNA: TGTGCCAGCAGCTTATACCCAGTAGAATGGACAGAGACTGAAGCTTTCTTT.

The chain has TRBV7-9 and TRBJ2-2; 8 bases map to TRBD1. The CDR3 runs 14 residues. V shed 3 bases and J 8 bases; nucleotides not matched to a gene: 5. The germline gives CDR1 SEHNR, CDR2 FQNEAQ (reference sequence). As DNA, the CDR3 is TGTGCCAGCAGCTTTGGACAGGGATGGGGGGAGCTGTTTTTT. It specifies CASSFGQGWGELFF. The variable domain in full, with the rest retrieved from reference TRBV7-9 and TRBJ2-2, is DTGVSQNPRHKITKRGQNVTFRCDPISEHNRLYWYRQTLGQGPEFLTYFQNEAQLEKSRLLSDRFSAERPKGSFSTLEIQRTEQGDSAMYLCASSFGQGWGELFFGEGSRLTVL.

The rearrangement links TRBV5-1 to TRBJ2-7; tentative D call: TRBD2 (6 bases). Germline V gene sequence: CDR1 SGHRS, CDR2 YFSETQ. There are 14 residues in the CDR3. V lost 6 bases and J lost 5, with 18 bases in between. This CDR3 is CASMREVLSNEQYF. Written as DNA, the CDR3 is TGCGCCAGCATGAGGGAGGTGTTGTCTAACGAGCAGTACTTC. The full variable domain, with the rest looked up from reference TRBV5-1 and TRBJ2-7, is KAGVTQTPRYLIKTRGQQVTLSCSPISGHRSVSWYQQTPGQGLQFLFEYFSETQRNKGNFPGRFSGRQFSNSRSEMNVSTLELGDSALYLCASMREVLSNEQYFGPGTRLTVT.

V and J are TRBV15 and TRBJ2-7, with D perhaps matching TRBD1 (5 bases). CDR3 size: 15 residues. The V end was cut by 1 base, the J end by 1 base, with 11 bases between. CDR1 and CDR2 (germline): LNHNV, YYDKDF (reference sequence). This CDR3 is CATSRGRVGSYEQYF. The DNA of the CDR3 is TGTGCCACCAGCAGAGGCAGGGTGGGGTCCTACGAGCAGTACTTC. The full variable domain, rest sourced from reference TRBV15 and TRBJ2-7, is DAMVIQNPRYQVTQFGKPVTLSCSQTLNHNVMYWYQQKSSQAPKLLFHYYDKDFNNEADTPDNFQSRRPNTSFCFLDIRSPGLGDTAMYLCATSRGRVGSYEQYFGPGTRLTVT.

The J gene is TRBJ1-2, the V gene TRBV5-4; D uncertain. The CDR3 contains 14 residues. Trimming shortened V by 0 bases and J by 7 bases, and 13 bases separated the two germline ends. CDR1 and CDR2 (germline): SGHNT, YYREEE (reference sequence). The CDR3: CASSLADSATGYTF. The DNA of the CDR3 is TGTGCCAGCAGCTTGGCCGACTCGGCTACTGGCTACACCTTC. Together with reference TRBV5-4 and TRBJ1-2, the CDR3 gives the full variable domain: ETGVTQSPTHLIKTRGQQVTLRCSSQSGHNTVSWYQQALGQGPQFIFQYYREEENGRGNFPPRFSGLQFPNYSSELNVNALELDDSALYLCASSLADSATGYTFGSGTRLTVV.

V and J are TRBV10-3 and TRBJ2-3, with 9 bases that match TRBD2. Germline lookup yields CDR1 ENHRY and CDR2 SYGVKD. Losses at the gene ends were 4 bases for V and 2 bases for J; bases not matched to a gene: 16. The CDR3 is made up of 19 amino acids. CDR3 DNA: TGTGCCATCAGTGGACCACAGGAACCGACTAGCGGACCCACAGATACGCAGTATTTT. Translated, it gives CAISGPQEPTSGPTDTQYF.

The chain couples TRBV18 to TRBJ2-3; 11 bases are a match to TRBD2. Germline V gene sequence: CDR1 KGHSH, CDR2 LQKENI. The CDR3 is 20 amino acids. J gave up 4 bases and V 0 bases, and 15 bases lay outside the gene matches. The CDR3, as DNA: TGTGCCAGCTCACCACCTTCGGGACTAGCGGAGGGCCACGACCCAGATACGCAGTATTTT. Its translation is CASSPPSGLAEGHDPDTQYF.

The chain links TRBV28 to TRBJ2-1; 7 positions match TRBD2. Germline CDR1 MDHEN, CDR2 SYDVKM. This CDR3 spans 14 amino acids. The V gene end was trimmed by 7 bases and the J gene end by 0 bases; junction bases not matched to a gene: 3. The CDR3 DNA follows: TGTGCCAGCAATTGGGACTACTCCTACAATGAGCAGTTCTTC. Its translation is CASNWDYSYNEQFF.

The V call is TRBV7-9, the J call TRBJ2-1, with TRBD2 identical over 14 bases. The V and J ends lost 5 bases and 0 bases, in that order; junction bases with no gene match: 9. Germline assignment: CDR1 SEHNR and CDR2 FQNEAQ (reference sequence). This CDR3 has 19 amino acids. The CDR3 here is CASSPGGLAGVSSYNEQFF. CDR3 nucleotide sequence: TGTGCCAGCAGCCCAGGGGGACTAGCGGGGGTCAGCTCCTACAATGAGCAGTTCTTC.

This chain links TRBV7-9 with TRBJ1-5; possibly TRBD1 for D (6 bases). V was pared by 0 bases and J by 6 bases, with 9 bases between. Germline assignment: CDR1 SEHNR and CDR2 FQNEAQ (reference sequence). CDR3 length: 14 residues. In DNA form, the CDR3 reads TGTGCCAGCAGCTTAGCACAGGGAAGTCAGCCCCAGCATTTT. Encoded protein: CASSLAQGSQPQHF.

This clone was seen just once. The V call is TRBV7-2, the J call TRBJ2-5, with D possibly matching TRBD1 (5 bases). Trimming pared 4 bases from V and 2 bases from J, leaving 8 bases between. CDR1 is SGHTA and CDR2 is FQGNSA in the germline V gene. The CDR3 is made up of 13 amino acids. This chain's CDR3 is CASSWGLQETQYF. DNA of the CDR3: TGTGCCAGCAGCTGGGGCCTTCAAGAGACCCAGTACTTC.

In this sample, this clone turned up once. The CDR3 nucleotides are TGTGCCAGCAGCTTGGATTCAGGGGTCGACACTGAAGCTTTCTTT. Amino acid sequence: CASSLDSGVDTEAFF. This chain links TRBV5-4 with TRBJ1-1, with TRBD1 as a possible D gene (6 bases). Germline V gene lookup returns CDR1 SGHNT and CDR2 YYREEE (reference sequence). V was cut by 0 bases and J by 3 bases, with 12 bases left in between. The CDR3 runs 15 residues. The full variable domain, with the rest looked up from reference TRBV5-4 and TRBJ1-1, is ETGVTQSPTHLIKTRGQQVTLRCSSQSGHNTVSWYQQALGQGPQFIFQYYREEENGRGNFPPRFSGLQFPNYSSELNVNALELDDSALYLCASSLDSGVDTEAFFGQGTRLTVV.

V is TRBV7-2 and J is TRBJ2-7; 9 bases agree with TRBD1. J was trimmed by 6 bases and V by 10 bases; bases with no gene match: 10. CDR1 and CDR2 from the germline V gene are SGHTA and FQGNSA. This CDR3 is built from 13 residues. The CDR3 DNA is TGTGCCATCTACCGGGACAGGGTGACCGAGCAGTACTTC. Amino acid sequence: CAIYRDRVTEQYF.

The rearrangement links TRBV13 to TRBJ1-1; D perhaps matches TRBD1 (5 bases). Germline CDR1 is PRHDT and CDR2 is FYEKMQ (reference sequence). V lost 4 bases to trimming and J lost 1 base, with 13 bases between them. The CDR3 is 15 amino acids. CDR3 nucleotides: TGTGCCAGCAGCTCAACCGGGGGGACGAACACTGAAGCTTTCTTT. This translates into CASSSTGGTNTEAFF.

This rearrangement joins TRBV5-5 to TRBJ1-2; no reliable D call. V shed 2 bases and J shed 9 bases, with 11 bases lying between them. The CDR3 covers 12 residues. Germline loops: CDR1 SGHKS, CDR2 YYEKEE (reference sequence). The CDR3 DNA sequence: TGTGCCAGCAGCTTCTACAGCCAGAGCTACACCTTC. This encodes CASSFYSQSYTF.

The rearrangement uses TRBV5-1 and TRBJ1-1, with TRBD1 matching over 7 bases. Per germline, CDR1 SGHRS and CDR2 YFSETQ. The CDR3 covers 11 residues. Trimming took 3 bases from V and 11 from J; bases not matched to a gene: 4. The CDR3: CASSSDRVAFF. For the CDR3, the DNA is TGCGCCAGCAGCTCCGACAGGGTGGCTTTCTTT.